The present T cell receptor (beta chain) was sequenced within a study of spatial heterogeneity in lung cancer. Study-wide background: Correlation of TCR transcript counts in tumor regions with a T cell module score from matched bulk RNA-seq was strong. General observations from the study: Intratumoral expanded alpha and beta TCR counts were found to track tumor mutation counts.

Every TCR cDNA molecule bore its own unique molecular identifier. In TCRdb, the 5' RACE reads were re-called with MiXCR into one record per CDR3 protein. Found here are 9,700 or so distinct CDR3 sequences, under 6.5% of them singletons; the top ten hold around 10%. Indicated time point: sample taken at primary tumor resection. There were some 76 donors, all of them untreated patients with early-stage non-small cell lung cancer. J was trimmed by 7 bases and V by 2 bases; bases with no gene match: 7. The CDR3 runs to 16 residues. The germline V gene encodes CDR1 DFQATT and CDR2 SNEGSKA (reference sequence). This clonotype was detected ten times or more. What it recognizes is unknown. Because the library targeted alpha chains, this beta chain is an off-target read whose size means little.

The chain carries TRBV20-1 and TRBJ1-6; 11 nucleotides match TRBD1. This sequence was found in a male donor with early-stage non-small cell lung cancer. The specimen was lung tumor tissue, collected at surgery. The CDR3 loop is CSARTGQGAQNSPLHF. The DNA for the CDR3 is TGCAGTGCTAGAACAGGACAGGGGGCTCAAAATTCACCCCTCCACTTT.